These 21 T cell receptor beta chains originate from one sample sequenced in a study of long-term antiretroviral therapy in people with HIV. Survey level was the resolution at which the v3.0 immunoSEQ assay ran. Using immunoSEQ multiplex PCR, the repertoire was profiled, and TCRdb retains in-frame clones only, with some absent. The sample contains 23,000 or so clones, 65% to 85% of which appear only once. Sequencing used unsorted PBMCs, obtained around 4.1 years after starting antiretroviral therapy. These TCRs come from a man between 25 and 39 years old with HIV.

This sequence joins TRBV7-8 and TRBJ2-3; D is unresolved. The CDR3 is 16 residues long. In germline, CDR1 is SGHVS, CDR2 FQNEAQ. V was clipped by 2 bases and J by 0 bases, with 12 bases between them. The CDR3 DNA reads TGTGCCAGCAGCTTATATCTGGGTGTAAGCACAGATACGCAGTATTTT. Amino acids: CASSLYLGVSTDTQYF.

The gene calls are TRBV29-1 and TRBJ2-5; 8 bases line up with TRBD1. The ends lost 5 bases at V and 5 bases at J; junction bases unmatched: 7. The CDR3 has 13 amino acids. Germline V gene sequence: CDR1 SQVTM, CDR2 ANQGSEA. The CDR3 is CSVFDRGWETQYF. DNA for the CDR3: TGCAGCGTTTTCGACAGGGGATGGGAGACCCAGTACTTC.

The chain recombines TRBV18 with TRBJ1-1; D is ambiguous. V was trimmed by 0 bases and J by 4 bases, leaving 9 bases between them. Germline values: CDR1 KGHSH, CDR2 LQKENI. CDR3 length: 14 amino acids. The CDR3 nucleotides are TGTGCCAGCTCACCACCGGAGGGATTCACTGAAGCTTTCTTT. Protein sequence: CASSPPEGFTEAFF.

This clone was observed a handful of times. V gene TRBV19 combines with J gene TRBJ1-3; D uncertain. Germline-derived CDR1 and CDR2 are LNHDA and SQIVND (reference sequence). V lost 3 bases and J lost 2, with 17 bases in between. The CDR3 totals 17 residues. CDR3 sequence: CASSMGIAGGTGNTIYF. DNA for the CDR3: TGTGCCAGTAGTATGGGGATCGCAGGAGGTACTGGAAACACCATATATTTT.

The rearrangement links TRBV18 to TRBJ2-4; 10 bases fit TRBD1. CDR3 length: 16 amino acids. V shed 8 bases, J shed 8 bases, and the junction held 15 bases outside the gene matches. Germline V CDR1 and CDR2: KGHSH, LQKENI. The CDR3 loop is CASRPETGQGFDIQYF. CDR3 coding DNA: TGTGCCAGCCGCCCCGAAACGGGACAGGGGTTTGACATTCAGTACTTC.

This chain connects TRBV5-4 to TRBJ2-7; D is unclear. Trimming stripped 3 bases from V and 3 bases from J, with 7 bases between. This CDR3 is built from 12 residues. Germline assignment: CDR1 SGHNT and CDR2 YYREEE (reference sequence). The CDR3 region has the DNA TGTGCCAGCAGCTCAGACTTCTACGAGCAGTACTTC. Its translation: CASSSDFYEQYF.

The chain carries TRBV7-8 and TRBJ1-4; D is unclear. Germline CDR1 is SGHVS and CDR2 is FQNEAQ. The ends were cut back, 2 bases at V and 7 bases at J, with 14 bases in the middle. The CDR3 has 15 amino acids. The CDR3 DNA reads TGTGCCAGCAGCTTATCCGGGAGCGCGAGTGAAAAACTGTTTTTT. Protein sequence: CASSLSGSASEKLFF.

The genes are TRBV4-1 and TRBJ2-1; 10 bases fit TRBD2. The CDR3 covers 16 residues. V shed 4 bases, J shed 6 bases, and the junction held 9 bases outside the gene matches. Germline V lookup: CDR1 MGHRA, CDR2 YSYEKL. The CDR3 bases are TGCGCCAGCAGCCCAATTGGACTAGCGGAGACCAATGAGCAGTTCTTC. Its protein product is CASSPIGLAETNEQFF.

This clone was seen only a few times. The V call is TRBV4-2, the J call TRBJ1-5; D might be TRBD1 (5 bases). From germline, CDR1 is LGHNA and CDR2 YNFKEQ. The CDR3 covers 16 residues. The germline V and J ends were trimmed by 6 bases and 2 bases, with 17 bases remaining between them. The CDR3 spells CASSRSGTTGNQPQHF. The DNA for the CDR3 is TGTGCCAGCAGTCGTTCGGGGACGACCGGCAATCAGCCCCAGCATTTT.

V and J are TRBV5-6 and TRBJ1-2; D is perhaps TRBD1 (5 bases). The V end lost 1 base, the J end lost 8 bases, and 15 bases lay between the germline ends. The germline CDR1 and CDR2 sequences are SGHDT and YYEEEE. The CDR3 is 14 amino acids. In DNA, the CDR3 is TGTGCCAGCAGCTTGAGAGCAGGGCAAAGGGGCTACACCTTC. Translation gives CASSLRAGQRGYTF. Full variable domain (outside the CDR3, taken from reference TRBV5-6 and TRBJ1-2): DAGVTQSPTHLIKTRGQQVTLRCSPKSGHDTVSWYQQALGQGPQFIFQYYEEEERQRGNFPDRFSGHQFPNYSSELNVNALLLGDSALYLCASSLRAGQRGYTFGSGTRLTVV.

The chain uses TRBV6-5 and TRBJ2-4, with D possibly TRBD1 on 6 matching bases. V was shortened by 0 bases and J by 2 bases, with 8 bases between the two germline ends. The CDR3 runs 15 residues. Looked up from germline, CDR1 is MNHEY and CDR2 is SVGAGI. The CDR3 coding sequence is TGTGCCAGCAGTTACTCGGGGGCAACCAAAAACATTCAGTACTTC. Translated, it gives CASSYSGATKNIQYF.

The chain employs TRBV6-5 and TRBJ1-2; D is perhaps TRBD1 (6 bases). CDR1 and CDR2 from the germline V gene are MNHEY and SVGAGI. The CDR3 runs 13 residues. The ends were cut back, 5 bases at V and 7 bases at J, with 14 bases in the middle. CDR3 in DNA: TGTGCCAGCAGTGAGGGGGGGGGAGGTGGCTACACCTTC. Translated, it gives CASSEGGGGGYTF.

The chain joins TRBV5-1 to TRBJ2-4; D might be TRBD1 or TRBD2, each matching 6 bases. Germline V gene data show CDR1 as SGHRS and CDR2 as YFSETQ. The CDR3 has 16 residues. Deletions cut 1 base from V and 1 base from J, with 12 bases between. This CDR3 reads CASSLFGGEAKNIQYF. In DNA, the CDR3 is TGCGCCAGCAGCTTGTTCGGGGGCGAGGCCAAAAACATTCAGTACTTC.

CDR3 amino acids: CASSQGTREWGGTDTQYF. The CDR3 DNA follows: TGTGCCAGCAGCCAAGGGACTAGAGAGTGGGGTGGCACAGATACGCAGTATTTT. This chain joins TRBV5-4 and TRBJ2-3, with 8 bases aligning to TRBD2. Looked up from germline, CDR1 is SGHNT and CDR2 is YYREEE (reference sequence). This CDR3 comprises 18 residues. V trimming: 4 bases; J trimming: 1 base; junction bases outside the gene matches: 14.

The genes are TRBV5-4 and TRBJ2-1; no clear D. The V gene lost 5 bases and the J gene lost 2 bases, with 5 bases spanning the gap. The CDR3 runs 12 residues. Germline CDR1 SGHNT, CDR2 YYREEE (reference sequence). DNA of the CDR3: TGTGCCAGCAGTCAGACCTACAATGAGCAGTTCTTC. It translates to CASSQTYNEQFF.

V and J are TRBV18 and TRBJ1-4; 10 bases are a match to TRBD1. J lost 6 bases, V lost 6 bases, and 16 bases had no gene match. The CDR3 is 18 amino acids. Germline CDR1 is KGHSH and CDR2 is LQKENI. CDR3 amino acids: CASSINRQGAPRYEKLFF. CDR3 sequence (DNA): TGTGCCAGCTCGATAAATAGACAGGGGGCGCCCCGGTATGAAAAACTGTTTTTT.

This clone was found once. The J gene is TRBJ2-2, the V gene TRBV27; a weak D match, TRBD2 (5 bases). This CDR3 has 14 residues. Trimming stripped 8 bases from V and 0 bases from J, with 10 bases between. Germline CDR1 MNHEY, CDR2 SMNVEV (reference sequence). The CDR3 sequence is CASSGLANTGELFF. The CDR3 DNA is TGTGCCAGCTCCGGACTTGCGAACACCGGGGAGCTGTTTTTT.

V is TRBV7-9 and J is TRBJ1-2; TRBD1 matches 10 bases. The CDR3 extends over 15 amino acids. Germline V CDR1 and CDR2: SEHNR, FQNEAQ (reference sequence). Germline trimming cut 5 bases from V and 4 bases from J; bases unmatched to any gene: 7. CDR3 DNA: TGTGCCAGCAGCGCGTTATGGACAGGGGGCTATGGCTACACCTTC. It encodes CASSALWTGGYGYTF. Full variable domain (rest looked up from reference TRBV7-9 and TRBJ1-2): DTGVSQNPRHKITKRGQNVTFRCDPISEHNRLYWYRQTLGQGPEFLTYFQNEAQLEKSRLLSDRFSAERPKGSFSTLEIQRTEQGDSAMYLCASSALWTGGYGYTFGSGTRLTVV.

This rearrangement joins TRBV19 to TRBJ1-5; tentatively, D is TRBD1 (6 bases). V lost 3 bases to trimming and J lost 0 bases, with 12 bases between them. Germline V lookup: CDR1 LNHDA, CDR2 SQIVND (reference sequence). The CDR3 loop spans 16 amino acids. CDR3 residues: CASSMIGQPSNQPQHF. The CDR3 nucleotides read TGTGCCAGTAGTATGATAGGACAGCCTAGCAATCAGCCCCAGCATTTT.

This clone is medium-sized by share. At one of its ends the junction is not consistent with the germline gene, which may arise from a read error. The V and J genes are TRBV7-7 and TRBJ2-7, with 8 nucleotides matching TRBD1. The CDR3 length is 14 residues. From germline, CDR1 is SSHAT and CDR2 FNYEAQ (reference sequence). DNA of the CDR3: TGTGCTAGCAGCCCCGGGACAGGTGGACTGGAGCAGTACTTC. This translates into CASSPGTGGLEQYF.

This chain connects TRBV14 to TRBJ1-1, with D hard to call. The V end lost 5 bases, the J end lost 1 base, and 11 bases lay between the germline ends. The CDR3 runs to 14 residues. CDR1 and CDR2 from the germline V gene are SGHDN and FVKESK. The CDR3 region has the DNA TGTGCCAGCAGCAAATTTGCCCAGAACACTGAAGCTTTCTTT. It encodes CASSKFAQNTEAFF.